This entry describes one TCR beta chain. The data belong to a study of cytomegalovirus exposure and HLA in healthy donors. The ends lost 3 bases at V and 1 base at J; junction bases unmatched: 3. This CDR3 has 14 amino acids. Per the germline V gene, CDR1 is SGHRS and CDR2 is YFSETQ. It was with 60 Vbeta and 13 Jbeta primers that the PCR ran. In the authors' methods: In a later analysis, the count reached 74 million or so unique TCR beta chains, with roughly 12 million shared. Produced via immunoSEQ multiplex PCR; TCRdb's table is partial and in-frame only. V and J calls and clone size are those listed in that table; D and trimming were worked out from the DNA. Of approximately 150,000 clones listed, 73% are singletons.

The sequence was obtained from a woman between 18 and 29 years old in good health and CMV-seronegative. Sequencing was carried out using PBMCs. The V and J genes are TRBV5-1 and TRBJ1-1, with 7 nucleotides matching TRBD1. The CDR3 DNA is TGCGCCAGCAGCTCGACAGGGCGGAACACTGAAGCTTTCTTT. Its translation: CASSSTGRNTEAFF.